Below are 31 T cell receptor beta chains sequenced from a single sample in a study of T cells in Graves' hyperthyroidism and ophthalmopathy. The source material, RNA transcripts, was used to amplify TCR beta CDR3 regions. Carried out on the TCR CDR3, a first-round RT-PCR used the HTBI primer set. TCRdb independently ran MiXCR on the multiplex PCR reads; one entry per CDR3 protein. The sample lists about 200,000 distinct CDR3 sequences; about 17% were seen once. Sequencing was done on a sample of blood. These TCRs come from a woman in her forties or fifties with Graves' hyperthyroidism.

This clonotype was recorded many times. This chain connects TRBV2 to TRBJ2-7; no firm D call. The CDR3 length is 15 residues. Trimming cost V 6 bases and J 0 bases, with 15 bases left between them. Germline V CDR1 and CDR2: SNHLY, FYNNEI. CDR3 nucleotides: TGTGCCAGCAGAAGTTTTGACATACTCTCCTACGAGCAGTACTTC. Amino acids: CASRSFDILSYEQYF. Variable domain in full (rest from reference TRBV2 and TRBJ2-7): EPEVTQTPSHQVTQMGQEVILRCVPISNHLYFYWYRQILGQKVEFLVSFYNNEISEKSEIFDDQFSVERPDGSNFTLKIRSTKLEDSAMYFCASRSFDILSYEQYFGPGTRLTVT.

Ten or more counts support this clonotype. This rearrangement joins TRBV28 to TRBJ2-1; 8 nucleotides align to TRBD1. The junction had 5 bases not matched to a gene; V was cut back by 5 bases and J by 11 bases. In germline, CDR1 is MDHEN, CDR2 SYDVKM. The CDR3 has 12 amino acids. As DNA, the CDR3 is TGTGCCAGCAGTCCCAGGACAGGGCAGCAGTTCTTC. Its translation: CASSPRTGQQFF.

This clonotype was picked up many times. This chain uses TRBV15 with TRBJ1-1; 7 nucleotides line up with TRBD1. Germline V gene data show CDR1 as LNHNV and CDR2 as YYDKDF (reference sequence). V was pared by 1 base and J by 7 bases, with 6 bases of the junction left unmatched. The CDR3 covers 14 residues. In DNA, the CDR3 is TGTGCCACCAGCAGAGGACAGGGCTTGGATGAAGCTTTCTTT. It translates to CATSRGQGLDEAFF.

Many counts were recorded for this clonotype. The chain uses TRBV2 and TRBJ2-3; 12 bases agree with TRBD2. Per the germline V gene, CDR1 is SNHLY and CDR2 is FYNNEI. V shed 5 bases and J 5 bases; nucleotides not matched to a gene: 5. The CDR3 extends over 15 amino acids. The CDR3 protein is CASSRLAGEVDTQYF. CDR3 sequence (DNA): TGTGCCAGCAGTAGACTAGCGGGAGAAGTAGATACGCAGTATTTT. The full variable domain, with the rest looked up from reference TRBV2 and TRBJ2-3, is EPEVTQTPSHQVTQMGQEVILRCVPISNHLYFYWYRQILGQKVEFLVSFYNNEISEKSEIFDDQFSVERPDGSNFTLKIRSTKLEDSAMYFCASSRLAGEVDTQYFGPGTRLTVL.

This clonotype has a count of ten or more. The rearrangement links TRBV12-3 or TRBV12-4 to TRBJ1-2; 11 bases are shared with TRBD1. This CDR3 is 15 amino acids long. The ends lost 3 bases at V and 4 bases at J; junction bases unmatched: 4. The CDR3, as DNA: TGTGCCAGCAGTTTCTCGGGACAGGGGGGCTATGGCTACACCTTC. It specifies CASSFSGQGGYGYTF.

The V gene is TRBV4-1, the J gene TRBJ2-1; D unresolved. With 1 base removed from V and 0 bases from J, the gap between germline ends came to 7 bases. The length of the CDR3 is 15 residues. Per germline, CDR1 MGHRA and CDR2 YSYEKL. CDR3 protein: CASSQVHSSYNEQFF. The CDR3 coding sequence is TGCGCCAGCAGCCAAGTACACAGCTCCTACAATGAGCAGTTCTTC.

This clonotype has a count of ten or more. The chain employs TRBV20-1 and TRBJ2-7; tentatively, D is TRBD1 or TRBD2 (6 bases each). This CDR3 contains 13 residues. The V and J ends lost 5 bases and 2 bases respectively, with 13 bases between them. Germline V lookup: CDR1 DFQATT, CDR2 SNEGSKA (reference sequence). This CDR3 is CSAGGGKTYEQYF. CDR3 DNA sequence: TGCAGTGCTGGGGGCGGGAAGACCTACGAGCAGTACTTC.

The chain combines TRBV7-3 with TRBJ2-4; possibly TRBD1 for D (5 bases). V was trimmed by 5 bases and J by 4 bases, leaving 9 bases between them. Germline V gene data show CDR1 as SGHTA and CDR2 as FQGTGA. This CDR3 has 13 residues. The CDR3, as DNA: TGTGCCAGCAGCCTGACAGAAAAAAACATTCAGTACTTC. Protein product: CASSLTEKNIQYF.

V is TRBV6-1 and J is TRBJ1-1; D may be TRBD1 (6 bases). The CDR3 covers 14 residues. V dropped 5 bases and J dropped 4 bases, with 14 bases sitting between them. Germline V gene lookup returns CDR1 MNHNS and CDR2 SASEGT. The CDR3 here is CASSSGARGTEAFF. The CDR3 DNA follows: TGTGCCAGCAGTTCGGGGGCGCGGGGCACTGAAGCTTTCTTT.

This clonotype was seen a few times. CDR3 in DNA: TGCAGTGCTAGACCGGGACGGAACAATCAGCCCCAGCATTTT. Protein sequence: CSARPGRNNQPQHF. This chain joins TRBV20-1 and TRBJ1-5; D may be TRBD1 (5 bases). Germline V gene lookup returns CDR1 DFQATT and CDR2 SNEGSKA (reference sequence). The V end was cut by 2 bases, the J end by 3 bases, with 11 bases between. This CDR3 is 14 amino acids long.

This clonotype turned up a few times. V is TRBV9 and J is TRBJ1-2; D may be TRBD1 (6 bases). Trimming took off 3 bases at V and 6 bases at J, with 18 bases between the two ends. The CDR3 sequence is 15 residues long. Looked up from germline, CDR1 is SGDLS and CDR2 is YYNGEE. CDR3 protein: CASSAGRGLLHGYTF. As DNA, the CDR3 is TGTGCCAGCAGCGCGGGTCGGGGGCTCCTCCATGGCTACACCTTC. Full variable domain (rest looked up from reference TRBV9 and TRBJ1-2): DSGVTQTPKHLITATGQRVTLRCSPRSGDLSVYWYQQSLDQGLQFLIQYYNGEERAKGNILERFSAQQFPDLHSELNLSSLELGDSALYFCASSAGRGLLHGYTFGSGTRLTVV.

This clonotype has just a few counts. The chain uses TRBV29-1 and TRBJ2-2, with TRBD1 as a possible D gene (6 bases). Trimming shortened V by 4 bases and J by 3 bases, and 9 bases separated the two germline ends. Germline loops: CDR1 SQVTM, CDR2 ANQGSEA. The CDR3 has 13 residues. CDR3 loop: CSVVAGDTGELFF. CDR3 sequence (DNA): TGCAGCGTTGTGGCAGGGGACACCGGGGAGCTGTTTTTT.

This clonotype was observed a handful of times. The chain uses TRBV13 and TRBJ2-1; 11 bases fit TRBD2. There are 16 residues in the CDR3. The J segment lost 9 bases and the V segment lost 5 bases, leaving 12 bases of the junction unmatched. CDR1 and CDR2 (germline): PRHDT, FYEKMQ (reference sequence). This CDR3 is CASSTPPGLAVGEQFF. The CDR3 DNA reads as TGTGCCAGCAGCACACCCCCGGGACTAGCGGTAGGTGAGCAGTTCTTC.

The table lists this clonotype with many counts. The chain uses TRBV9 and TRBJ2-1; 10 bases agree with TRBD2. Per the germline V gene, CDR1 is SGDLS and CDR2 is YYNGEE. CDR3 length: 16 residues. With V trimmed by 1 base and J by 5 bases, 6 bases remained unmatched. The CDR3 DNA reads as TGTGCCAGCAGCGTACGAGAGCGGGGGGGTAACAATGAGCAGTTCTTC. As protein: CASSVRERGGNNEQFF.

This clonotype was seen ten or more times. The gene calls are TRBV10-3 and TRBJ1-1; possible D gene TRBD1, 5 bases. The CDR3 is made up of 13 amino acids. Germline V gene lookup returns CDR1 ENHRY and CDR2 SYGVKD. V lost 7 bases and J lost 5, with 14 bases in between. CDR3 region: CAIKAGRDTEAFF. Written as DNA, the CDR3 is TGTGCCATCAAGGCAGGGAGGGATACTGAAGCTTTCTTT.

This clonotype was found many times. The CDR3 DNA reads TGTGCCAGCAGCTTAGAGGGAGTCTCAAATAGGAATGAGCAGTTCTTC. The encoded protein is CASSLEGVSNRNEQFF. This chain connects TRBV11-2 to TRBJ2-1; possible D gene TRBD2, 5 bases. Germline V gene data show CDR1 as SGHAT and CDR2 as FQNNGV. The CDR3 length is 16 residues. Trimming removed 0 bases from V and 7 bases from J, with 16 bases in between.

This clonotype was recorded a few times. This rearrangement joins TRBV20-1 to TRBJ1-1; D unclear. The germline V gene has CDR1 DFQATT and CDR2 SNEGSKA (reference sequence). Trimming took 3 bases from V and 8 from J, leaving 7 bases between them. This CDR3 spans 10 amino acids. CDR3 coding DNA: TGCAGTGCTAGGCTAACCGAAGCTTTCTTT. Protein sequence: CSARLTEAFF.

Many counts were recorded for this clonotype. This rearrangement joins TRBV27 to TRBJ2-1, with no clear D. From germline, CDR1 is MNHEY and CDR2 SMNVEV (reference sequence). V was shortened by 5 bases and J by 0 bases, with 14 bases between the two germline ends. This CDR3 has 16 amino acids. The CDR3 sequence: CASSTPTASSYNEQFF. The CDR3 nucleotides read TGTGCCAGCAGTACCCCAACAGCGAGCTCCTACAATGAGCAGTTCTTC.

This clonotype was counted ten times or more. This chain joins TRBV6-1 and TRBJ2-7; unclear D gene. This CDR3 spans 11 amino acids. Per the germline V gene, CDR1 is MNHNS and CDR2 is SASEGT. V lost 3 bases and J lost 7, with 7 bases in between. The CDR3 DNA reads as TGTGCCAGCAGTGAGGTGGGTGAGCAGTACTTC. Encoded protein: CASSEVGEQYF.

This clonotype came up many times. The chain employs TRBV27 and TRBJ2-7; D is tentatively TRBD1 or TRBD2 (6 bases each). From germline, CDR1 is MNHEY and CDR2 SMNVEV (reference sequence). This CDR3 comprises 15 residues. V dropped 5 bases and J dropped 1 base, with 15 bases sitting between them. CDR3 bases: TGTGCCAGCAGTCCGCCGGGGGCCCTTTCCTACGAGCAGTACTTC. It codes for CASSPPGALSYEQYF.

The chain couples TRBV20-1 to TRBJ1-5, with D possibly TRBD1 on 6 matching bases. Trimming pared 2 bases from V and 5 bases from J, leaving 13 bases between. The CDR3 totals 14 residues. Germline V gene lookup returns CDR1 DFQATT and CDR2 SNEGSKA (reference sequence). The DNA for the CDR3 is TGCAGTGCTAGACTACAGGGAGGCGATCAGCCCCAGCATTTT. Amino acid sequence: CSARLQGGDQPQHF.

This chain connects TRBV28 to TRBJ2-5; no clear D gene. The CDR3 contains 13 residues. Germline CDR1 reads MDHEN; CDR2 reads SYDVKM. Trimming pared 5 bases from V and 0 bases from J, leaving 7 bases between. CDR3 region: CASSKMYQETQYF. As DNA, the CDR3 is TGTGCCAGCAGTAAAATGTACCAAGAGACCCAGTACTTC.

This clonotype was recorded a few times. V gene TRBV7-2 combines with J gene TRBJ1-4; the D gene is possibly TRBD1 (5 bases). The CDR3 contains 15 residues. Germline assignment: CDR1 SGHTA and CDR2 FQGNSA. With 1 base removed from V and 4 bases from J, the gap between germline ends came to 10 bases. The CDR3 protein is CASSLGAGLNEKLFF. The CDR3 DNA follows: TGTGCCAGCAGCTTAGGGGCAGGGCTTAATGAAAAACTGTTTTTT.

This clonotype was counted many times. The chain joins TRBV11-2 to TRBJ1-2; D possibly corresponds to TRBD1 (5 bases). The CDR3 is 13 residues long. Trimming shortened V by 3 bases and J by 4 bases, and 9 bases separated the two germline ends. The germline gives CDR1 SGHAT, CDR2 FQNNGV. The CDR3 reads CASSFGAAYGYTF. The CDR3 coding sequence is TGTGCCAGCAGCTTCGGGGCGGCCTATGGCTACACCTTC.

This clonotype was picked up a small number of times. V gene TRBV29-1 combines with J gene TRBJ1-1, with 7 bases fitting TRBD1. V shed 5 bases and J 0 bases; nucleotides not matched to a gene: 12. CDR1 is SQVTM and CDR2 is ANQGSEA in the germline V gene. CDR3 length equals 16 residues. The CDR3 DNA reads as TGCAGCGTTCCACAGGGGACACGAGCTATGAACACTGAAGCTTTCTTT. Translated, it gives CSVPQGTRAMNTEAFF.

With respect to this clonotype: A much larger clonotype is one base distant, so this may be a read error. The chain combines TRBV11-2 with TRBJ2-3, with D perhaps matching TRBD2 (5 bases). This CDR3 spans 13 amino acids. Trimming shortened V by 7 bases and J by 4 bases, and 12 bases separated the two germline ends. The V gene's germline CDR1 is SGHAT and CDR2 FQNNGV. CDR3 in DNA: TGTGCCAGCACTTTGCGGGTAGCAGATACGCAGTATTTT. It specifies CASTLRVADTQYF. The full variable domain, with the rest looked up from reference TRBV11-2 and TRBJ2-3, is EAGVAQSPRYKIIEKRQSVAFWCNPISGHATLYWYQQILGQGPKLLIQFQNNGVVDDSQLPKDRFSAERLKGVDSTLKIQPAKLEDSAVYLCASTLRVADTQYFGPGTRLTVL.

This clonotype came up a few times. The genes are TRBV6-1 and TRBJ1-5; a weak D match, TRBD1 (5 bases). V lost 6 bases, J lost 6 bases, and 15 bases lay in between. This CDR3 is built from 14 residues. CDR1 and CDR2 (germline): MNHNS, SASEGT. CDR3 DNA: TGTGCCAGCAGGGGGGAGGGCTGGGCTCAGCCCCAGCATTTT. Amino acid sequence: CASRGEGWAQPQHF.

V is TRBV27 and J is TRBJ2-3; 7 nucleotides match TRBD1. CDR3 length equals 13 residues. CDR1 and CDR2 from the germline V gene are MNHEY and SMNVEV (reference sequence). V trimming: 7 bases; J trimming: 8 bases; junction bases outside the gene matches: 9. CDR3 in amino acids: CASTLGQHGTQYF. As DNA, the CDR3 is TGTGCCAGCACTTTGGGACAGCACGGTACGCAGTATTTT.

The chain employs TRBV5-1 and TRBJ1-6; 8 bases are shared with TRBD1. J gave up 7 bases and V 2 bases, and 8 bases lay outside the gene matches. Germline V gene lookup returns CDR1 SGHRS and CDR2 YFSETQ. The CDR3 sequence is 16 residues long. CDR3 sequence reads: CASSFRSGGENSPLHF. CDR3 nucleotide sequence: TGCGCCAGCAGCTTCCGTTCAGGGGGCGAAAATTCACCCCTCCACTTT.

This clonotype has at least ten counts. The chain recombines TRBV6-2 or TRBV6-3 with TRBJ2-7; D remains unclear. Between the trimmed V and J ends, which lost 1 base and 2 bases, there was a span of 6 bases. The CDR3 has 13 amino acids. The germline gives CDR1 MNHEY, CDR2 SVGEGT. CDR3 sequence reads: CASSYYHTYEQYF. The DNA for the CDR3 is TGTGCCAGCAGTTACTACCACACCTACGAGCAGTACTTC.

This clonotype was counted between two and nine times. The CDR3 DNA follows: TGTGCCAGCAGCGCTGGGGGCGGGAGCTACTACAATGAGCAGTTCTTC. Protein sequence: CASSAGGGSYYNEQFF. The rearrangement joins TRBV9 to TRBJ2-1; tentative D call: TRBD2 (7 bases). V was pared by 3 bases and J by 3 bases, with 16 bases between. Germline V lookup: CDR1 SGDLS, CDR2 YYNGEE. The CDR3 loop spans 16 amino acids.